The 21 T cell receptor beta chains below all came from one sample that was sequenced in a study of CD8 T cells in ankylosing spondylitis. Antigen specificity for these receptors is unknown. TCRdb re-called the 5' RACE reads with MiXCR, one entry per CDR3 protein. The sample yields more than 600,000 distinct CDR3 sequences, around 19% seen once. Notes on the study in general: In ankylosing spondylitis blood, a motif of roughly 8 highly homologous TCR beta variants appeared characteristic.

Sample: blood, either unsorted or a sorted T cell fraction (not recorded which). The origin of the receptors is a male donor with ankylosing spondylitis.

The chain carries TRBV6-1 and TRBJ2-3; the match to TRBD2 covers 8 bases. The germline CDR1 and CDR2 sequences are MNHNS and SASEGT. The length of the CDR3 is 15 residues. V lost 3 bases, J lost 5 bases, and 7 bases stayed unmatched. The CDR3 DNA reads as TGTGCCAGCAGTGACGGGGGGGCGGGGAAAGATACGCAGTATTTT. Amino acid sequence: CASSDGGAGKDTQYF.

This rearrangement joins TRBV5-1 to TRBJ1-1, with D possibly matching TRBD1 (6 bases). Trimming pared 2 bases from V and 4 bases from J, leaving 18 bases between. CDR1 and CDR2 from the germline V gene are SGHRS and YFSETQ. The CDR3 consists of 16 residues. This chain's CDR3 is CASSFHLGALGTEAFF. CDR3 DNA sequence: TGCGCCAGCAGCTTCCATTTGGGGGCTTTAGGCACTGAAGCTTTCTTT.

This clonotype has at least ten counts. This chain connects TRBV12-3 or TRBV12-4 to TRBJ2-5; D might be TRBD2 (6 bases). The CDR3 contains 14 residues. V was clipped by 1 base and J by 5 bases, with 11 bases between them. The CDR3 DNA follows: TGTGCCAGCAGTTTAGGTGGAGGAGGGGAGACCCAGTACTTC. It encodes CASSLGGGGETQYF.

The sample holds one count of this clonotype. The gene calls are TRBV5-1 and TRBJ1-1, with D perhaps matching TRBD1 (5 bases). The CDR3 covers 16 residues. Germline CDR1 is SGHRS and CDR2 is YFSETQ. V gave up 2 bases and J gave up 1 base, with 15 bases separating them. The CDR3 DNA follows: TGCGCCAGCAGCTTTTCGGCAGGGTATGCGAACACTGAAGCTTTCTTT. The encoded protein is CASSFSAGYANTEAFF. Supplemented by reference TRBV5-1 and TRBJ1-1, the full variable domain reads KAGVTQTPRYLIKTRGQQVTLSCSPISGHRSVSWYQQTPGQGLQFLFEYFSETQRNKGNFPGRFSGRQFSNSRSEMNVSTLELGDSALYLCASSFSAGYANTEAFFGQGTRLTVV.

This clonotype has a handful of counts. The chain is built from TRBV4-3 and TRBJ2-1, with D unclear. CDR3 length: 15 amino acids. V lost 0 bases, J lost 2 bases, and 8 bases lay in between. CDR1 is LGHNA and CDR2 is YSLEER in the germline V gene. CDR3 sequence reads: CASSQEETPYNEQFF. In DNA, the CDR3 is TGCGCCAGCAGCCAAGAAGAGACCCCCTACAATGAGCAGTTCTTC.

This clonotype turned up a few times. The chain combines TRBV6-2 or TRBV6-3 with TRBJ2-5, with TRBD2 matching 7 bases. V shed 0 bases and J 14 bases; nucleotides not matched to a gene: 6. The germline gives CDR1 MNHEY, CDR2 SVGEGT. This CDR3 spans 12 amino acids. CDR3 loop: CASSYSAGLSYF. The CDR3 nucleotides read TGTGCCAGCAGTTACTCGGCGGGACTATCATACTTC.

The chain recombines TRBV4-1 with TRBJ2-1; no clear D gene. The CDR3 consists of 16 residues. V lost 4 bases, J lost 5 bases, and 18 bases lay in between. The germline V gene has CDR1 MGHRA and CDR2 YSYEKL. CDR3 nucleotides: TGCGCCAGCAGCCCCAAGGGCAGGCCCGATAACAATGAGCAGTTCTTC. It yields the protein CASSPKGRPDNNEQFF.

This clonotype came up once. The chain combines TRBV3-1 with TRBJ1-3; D call uncertain. The V gene lost 1 base and the J gene lost 2 bases, with 3 bases spanning the gap. The CDR3 contains 13 residues. From germline, CDR1 is LGHDT and CDR2 YNNKEL (reference sequence). The chain's CDR3 is CASSQATGNTIYF. CDR3 nucleotide sequence: TGTGCCAGCAGCCAAGCTACTGGAAACACCATATATTTT.

This chain uses TRBV12-3 or TRBV12-4 with TRBJ2-3; 7 bases are shared with TRBD2. The length of the CDR3 is 14 residues. Trimming cost V 6 bases and J 2 bases; bases outside gene matches: 5. Here the CDR3 reads CASRSGAFTDTQYF. The DNA of the CDR3 is TGTGCCAGCAGGAGCGGGGCCTTCACAGATACGCAGTATTTT.

This clonotype has only a few counts. Sequence at one end of the junction differs from germline and may be a read error. The V call is TRBV29-1, the J call TRBJ2-7, with 9 bases lining up with TRBD1. This CDR3 is 13 amino acids long. The germline gives CDR1 SQVTM, CDR2 ANQGSEA. CDR3 region: CSVTGTGSSEQYF. The CDR3 DNA follows: TGCAGCGTTACCGGGACAGGGTCCTCCGAGCAGTACTTC.

A few counts support this clonotype. This chain joins TRBV11-2 and TRBJ2-5; 10 nucleotides align to TRBD2. The CDR3 extends over 16 amino acids. Looked up from germline, CDR1 is SGHAT and CDR2 is FQNNGV. After removal of 1 base from V and 4 bases from J, the junction contained 6 bases not matched to a gene. The CDR3 protein is CASSLASGSHGETQYF. For the CDR3, the DNA is TGTGCCAGCAGCTTAGCTAGCGGGAGTCATGGAGAGACCCAGTACTTC.

This clonotype has more than one count but fewer than ten. The rearrangement joins TRBV21-1 to TRBJ2-5; whether TRBD1, the table's D call, matches the DNA was not checked. TRBV21-1 is recorded as a pseudogene. The CDR3 has 14 amino acids. CDR3 sequence: CASRSKGALETQYF. For the CDR3, the DNA is TGTGCCAGCAGGTCAAAGGGGGCACTTGAGACCCAGTACTTC.

A few counts support this clonotype. The CDR3 reads CSAVQGAGYEQYF. CDR3 coding DNA: TGCAGCGCTGTACAGGGGGCGGGTTACGAGCAGTACTTC. The V and J genes are TRBV29-1 and TRBJ2-7; the match to TRBD1 covers 9 bases. Trimming took 7 bases from V and 4 from J; bases not matched to a gene: 8. The CDR3 totals 13 residues. Germline V gene lookup returns CDR1 SQVTM and CDR2 ANQGSEA.

This clonotype showed up just a few times. This chain uses TRBV12-3 or TRBV12-4 with TRBJ2-5; 9 bases align to TRBD1. Unmatched junction bases numbered 7, after V lost 6 bases and J lost 5 bases. The CDR3 has 14 residues. CDR3 bases: TGTGCCAGCAGCGCTACAGGGGGCCGGGAGACCCAGTACTTC. Translating it yields CASSATGGRETQYF.

The table lists this clonotype with a few counts. The chain uses TRBV5-1 and TRBJ2-6; D is perhaps TRBD2 (6 bases). Germline assignment: CDR1 SGHRS and CDR2 YFSETQ. The CDR3 spans 15 residues. The V and J ends lost 4 bases and 2 bases respectively, with 10 bases between them. The CDR3 spells CASSMGGTGANVLTF. The CDR3 DNA sequence: TGCGCCAGCAGCATGGGGGGAACTGGGGCCAACGTCCTGACTTTC.

The V and J genes are TRBV12-3 or TRBV12-4 and TRBJ2-7; the match to TRBD1 covers 12 bases. The CDR3 covers 14 residues. The V and J ends lost 3 bases and 9 bases, in that order; junction bases with no gene match: 6. This CDR3 reads CASSFTGTGGVQYF. CDR3 DNA: TGTGCCAGCAGTTTTACCGGGACAGGGGGCGTGCAGTACTTC.

V gene TRBV5-1 combines with J gene TRBJ1-1; TRBD1 might be the D (6 bases). This CDR3 has 16 amino acids. Trimming left V 0 bases short and J 5 bases short, with 17 bases between. Germline loops: CDR1 SGHRS, CDR2 YFSETQ. The CDR3 nucleotides read TGCGCCAGCAGCTTGGCCCAGGGGCAGGTGGGGACTGAAGCTTTCTTT. Translated, it gives CASSLAQGQVGTEAFF. Complete variable domain (other parts from reference TRBV5-1 and TRBJ1-1): KAGVTQTPRYLIKTRGQQVTLSCSPISGHRSVSWYQQTPGQGLQFLFEYFSETQRNKGNFPGRFSGRQFSNSRSEMNVSTLELGDSALYLCASSLAQGQVGTEAFFGQGTRLTVV.

This clonotype has more than one count but fewer than ten. This rearrangement joins TRBV20-1 to TRBJ1-5, with TRBD1 identical over 7 bases. J gave up 6 bases and V 6 bases, and 14 bases lay outside the gene matches. The CDR3 sequence is 15 residues long. Germline V gene data show CDR1 as DFQATT and CDR2 as SNEGSKA (reference sequence). The CDR3 spells CSAPLQGSRSQPQHF. The CDR3 region has the DNA TGCAGTGCGCCGTTACAGGGGTCGCGTAGTCAGCCCCAGCATTTT.

In its sample, this clonotype was seen a few times. The chain joins TRBV20-1 to TRBJ2-7; D is ambiguous. The germline V gene encodes CDR1 DFQATT and CDR2 SNEGSKA (reference sequence). The CDR3 has 17 amino acids. Trimming stripped 0 bases from V and 2 bases from J, with 20 bases between. DNA for the CDR3: TGCAGTGCTAGAGATTCGAGGCCTCCGGTTAGGACCTACGAGCAGTACTTC. Translating it yields CSARDSRPPVRTYEQYF.

In its sample, this clonotype was seen a few times. J is TRBJ1-2 and V is TRBV6-2 or TRBV6-3, with 9 bases aligning to TRBD1. The V segment lost 5 bases and the J segment 0 bases; nucleotides outside the gene matches: 4. There are 15 residues in the CDR3. Germline loops: CDR1 MNHEY, CDR2 SVGEGT. The CDR3 DNA reads TGTGCCAGCAGTGGGGACAGGGAAGCTAACTATGGCTACACCTTC. It codes for CASSGDREANYGYTF.

The chain's CDR3 is CASSQADLYGYTF. The CDR3 region has the DNA TGTGCCAGCAGCCAAGCGGACCTCTATGGCTACACCTTC. V gene TRBV3-1 combines with J gene TRBJ1-2; D is uncertain. CDR1 is LGHDT and CDR2 is YNNKEL in the germline V gene (reference sequence). There are 13 residues in the CDR3. Between the trimmed V and J ends, which lost 1 base and 4 bases, there was a span of 7 bases.